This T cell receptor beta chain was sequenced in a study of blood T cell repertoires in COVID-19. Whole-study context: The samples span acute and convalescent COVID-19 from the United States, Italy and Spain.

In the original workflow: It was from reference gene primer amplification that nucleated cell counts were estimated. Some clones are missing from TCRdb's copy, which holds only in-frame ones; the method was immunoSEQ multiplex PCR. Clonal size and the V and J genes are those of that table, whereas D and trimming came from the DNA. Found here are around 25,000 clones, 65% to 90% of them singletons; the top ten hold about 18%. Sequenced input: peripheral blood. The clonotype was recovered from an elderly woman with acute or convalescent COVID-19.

The CDR3: CASSKTSDNTGELFF. The CDR3 bases are TGTGCCAGCAGCAAAACTAGCGACAACACCGGGGAGCTGTTTTTT. This chain joins TRBV21-1 and TRBJ2-2; the D call TRBD2 from the table was never checked on the DNA. TRBV21-1 is labeled a pseudogene. The length of the CDR3 is 15 residues.